The 20 T cell receptor beta chains below were found in one sample sequenced in a study of cytomegalovirus exposure and HLA in healthy donors. In the PCR, 60 Vbeta and 13 Jbeta primers were used. TCRdb's table, derived via immunoSEQ multiplex PCR, lists solely in-frame clones and lacks some. Among 100,000 or so clones listed, approximately 72% were seen once. Sequenced: PBMCs. The receptors originated from a woman aged 35 to 49 in good health and CMV-seronegative.

The chain carries TRBV10-3 and TRBJ2-7, with D possibly TRBD2 on 6 matching bases. Trimming took 8 bases from V and 7 from J, leaving 12 bases between them. This CDR3 has 11 residues. The germline CDR1 and CDR2 sequences are ENHRY and SYGVKD. CDR3 sequence: CAIGGVREQYF. For the CDR3, the DNA is TGTGCCATCGGCGGGGTGAGGGAGCAGTACTTC.

This clone turned up a few times. This chain connects TRBV11-2 to TRBJ2-7, with 13 bases lining up with TRBD2. This CDR3 contains 15 residues. The J segment lost 5 bases and the V segment lost 4 bases, leaving 5 bases of the junction unmatched. The germline V gene has CDR1 SGHAT and CDR2 FQNNGV. CDR3 protein: CASSWTSGSRDEQYF. The CDR3 DNA sequence: TGTGCCAGCAGCTGGACTAGCGGGAGCAGGGACGAGCAGTACTTC.

The chain links TRBV7-2 to TRBJ2-7; 11 positions agree with TRBD2. The V segment lost 5 bases and the J segment 0 bases; nucleotides outside the gene matches: 6. This CDR3 comprises 16 residues. Per the germline V gene, CDR1 is SGHTA and CDR2 is FQGNSA. CDR3 region: CASSVILAGASYEQYF. In DNA, the CDR3 is TGTGCCAGCAGCGTCATACTAGCGGGGGCCTCCTACGAGCAGTACTTC.

The chain joins TRBV29-1 to TRBJ2-3; D uncertain. V was cut by 2 bases and J by 3 bases, with 3 bases left in between. The CDR3 has 11 residues. Germline V gene sequence: CDR1 SQVTM, CDR2 ANQGSEA. This CDR3 is CSVERTDTQYF. The DNA of the CDR3 is TGCAGCGTTGAACGGACAGATACGCAGTATTTT.

V usage is TRBV6-1 and J usage is TRBJ1-1, with unresolved D. Germline V gene data show CDR1 as MNHNS and CDR2 as SASEGT. This CDR3 spans 14 amino acids. Trimming cost V 7 bases and J 5 bases, with 17 bases left between them. The CDR3, as DNA: TGTGCCAGCATACGTCGGAGGGTATGGACTGAAGCTTTCTTT. This encodes CASIRRRVWTEAFF.

The gene calls are TRBV6-5 and TRBJ2-7; perhaps TRBD2 as D (5 bases). This CDR3 has 11 residues. Germline lookup yields CDR1 MNHEY and CDR2 SVGAGI. V gave up 8 bases and J gave up 1 base, with 6 bases separating them. Here the CDR3 DNA reads TGTGCCAGCCGGGATTCCTACGAGCAGTACTTC. As protein: CASRDSYEQYF.

The chain combines TRBV6-1 with TRBJ2-7; D ambiguous. This CDR3 has 13 amino acids. Trimming removed 8 bases from V and 1 base from J, with 12 bases in between. CDR1 is MNHNS, CDR2 SASEGT, per germline. Here the CDR3 reads CASLPRTSYEQYF. The CDR3 DNA follows: TGTGCCAGCTTACCGAGAACTTCCTACGAGCAGTACTTC.

The chain employs TRBV6-1 and TRBJ2-1; D is possibly TRBD1 (6 bases). V was cut by 7 bases and J by 7 bases, with 14 bases left in between. The CDR3 spans 13 residues. In germline, CDR1 is MNHNS, CDR2 SASEGT. CDR3 sequence: CASTDRFRNEQFF. CDR3 DNA: TGTGCCAGCACCGACAGGTTCAGGAATGAGCAGTTCTTC.

V usage is TRBV11-2 and J usage is TRBJ2-5; D call uncertain. Trimming shortened V by 5 bases and J by 5 bases, and 9 bases separated the two germline ends. The CDR3 loop spans 12 amino acids. Germline loops: CDR1 SGHAT, CDR2 FQNNGV. CDR3 in amino acids: CASSPTVETQYF. In DNA, the CDR3 is TGTGCCAGCAGCCCCACTGTCGAGACCCAGTACTTC.

The chain recombines TRBV29-1 with TRBJ1-1, with a weak D call TRBD1 (6 bases). The CDR3 consists of 15 residues. CDR1 and CDR2 (germline): SQVTM, ANQGSEA. V was shortened by 5 bases and J by 2 bases, with 18 bases between the two germline ends. Here the CDR3 reads CSVLGKQDRNTEAFF. The CDR3 nucleotides are TGCAGCGTTCTGGGGAAACAGGACAGAAACACTGAAGCTTTCTTT.

The rearrangement uses TRBV7-2 and TRBJ1-3, with 10 bases aligning to TRBD1. The V and J ends lost 1 base and 3 bases, in that order; junction bases with no gene match: 12. The CDR3 totals 19 residues. Germline-derived CDR1 and CDR2 are SGHTA and FQGNSA. The CDR3 DNA reads as TGTGCCAGCAGCTTAGTGGGGACAGGGGCAATTCCGGGTGGAAACACCATATATTTT. Amino acid sequence: CASSLVGTGAIPGGNTIYF.

V usage is TRBV14 and J usage is TRBJ1-5; D remains ambiguous. The V end lost 1 base, the J end lost 7 bases, and 8 bases lay between the germline ends. The V gene's germline CDR1 is SGHDN and CDR2 FVKESK. The CDR3 has 13 amino acids. The CDR3 region is CASSQAPSQPQHF. The CDR3 DNA is TGTGCCAGCAGCCAAGCCCCTTCCCAGCCCCAGCATTTT.

V gene TRBV18 combines with J gene TRBJ1-6; D is possibly TRBD1 (6 bases). V was trimmed by 2 bases and J by 9 bases, leaving 14 bases between them. The germline V gene encodes CDR1 KGHSH and CDR2 LQKENI. This CDR3 is built from 15 residues. CDR3 residues: CASSPVRDKGSPLHF. The DNA for the CDR3 is TGTGCCAGCTCACCAGTCCGGGACAAGGGTTCACCCCTCCACTTT.

This clone is a singleton in its sample. The V call is TRBV14, the J call TRBJ2-3; TRBD2 matches at 12 bases. Trimming removed 4 bases from V and 2 bases from J; junction bases left unmatched: 7. CDR3 size: 17 residues. The germline gives CDR1 SGHDN, CDR2 FVKESK. CDR3 DNA: TGTGCCAGCAGCCCTCGACTAGCGGGAGCCTCCACAGATACGCAGTATTTT. This gives the protein CASSPRLAGASTDTQYF.

Worth noting for this clone: Without the conserved terminal phenylalanine or tryptophan, this CDR3 likely stems from a read error. This sequence joins TRBV19 and TRBJ1-6; 8 bases are a match to TRBD1. V dropped 7 bases and J dropped 9; count of bases not matched to a gene: 14. Looked up from germline, CDR1 is LNHDA and CDR2 is SQIVND (reference sequence). This CDR3 region has 16 residues. This CDR3 reads CASTISLDRAGSPLHV. The CDR3 DNA reads as TGTGCCAGTACCATCTCGTTGGACAGGGCGGGTTCACCCCTCCACGTT.

The rearrangement links TRBV30 to TRBJ1-5; tentative D call: TRBD1 (5 bases). Germline assignment: CDR1 GTSNPN and CDR2 SVGIG (reference sequence). The germline V and J ends were trimmed by 2 bases and 5 bases, with 10 bases remaining between them. The CDR3 totals 13 residues. CDR3 sequence (DNA): TGTGCCTGGAGTCCCCGGGGGGATCAGCCCCAGCATTTT. Translation: CAWSPRGDQPQHF.

The V and J genes are TRBV30 and TRBJ2-2; TRBD2 matches at 11 bases. V shed 2 bases and J 3 bases; nucleotides not matched to a gene: 2. The V gene's germline CDR1 is GTSNPN and CDR2 SVGIG (reference sequence). This CDR3 has 15 residues. CDR3 sequence: CAWSLLAGDTGELFF. As DNA, the CDR3 is TGTGCCTGGAGTCTACTAGCGGGAGACACCGGGGAGCTGTTTTTT.

This chain joins TRBV19 and TRBJ1-1; D is possibly TRBD1 (5 bases). Trimming pared 8 bases from V and 0 bases from J, leaving 10 bases between. The CDR3 totals 13 residues. Germline V gene sequence: CDR1 LNHDA, CDR2 SQIVND (reference sequence). The CDR3 bases are TGTGCCAGTCATCGCAGGGTGAACACTGAAGCTTTCTTT. It codes for CASHRRVNTEAFF.

The V gene is TRBV6-1, the J gene TRBJ2-3; D remains ambiguous. The CDR3 has 14 amino acids. Between the trimmed V and J ends, which lost 5 bases and 2 bases, there was a span of 11 bases. Per the germline V gene, CDR1 is MNHNS and CDR2 is SASEGT. CDR3 residues: CASSRGSVTDTQYF. As DNA, the CDR3 is TGTGCCAGCAGTAGAGGATCCGTCACAGATACGCAGTATTTT.

The chain recombines TRBV5-8 with TRBJ2-7; 9 bases fit TRBD2. The CDR3 extends over 16 amino acids. Germline CDR1 SGHTS, CDR2 YDEGEE. The V and J ends lost 0 bases and 1 base, in that order; junction bases with no gene match: 5. This chain's CDR3 is CASSLDAGGVSYEQYF. DNA of the CDR3: TGTGCCAGCAGCTTGGACGCGGGGGGGGTATCCTACGAGCAGTACTTC.